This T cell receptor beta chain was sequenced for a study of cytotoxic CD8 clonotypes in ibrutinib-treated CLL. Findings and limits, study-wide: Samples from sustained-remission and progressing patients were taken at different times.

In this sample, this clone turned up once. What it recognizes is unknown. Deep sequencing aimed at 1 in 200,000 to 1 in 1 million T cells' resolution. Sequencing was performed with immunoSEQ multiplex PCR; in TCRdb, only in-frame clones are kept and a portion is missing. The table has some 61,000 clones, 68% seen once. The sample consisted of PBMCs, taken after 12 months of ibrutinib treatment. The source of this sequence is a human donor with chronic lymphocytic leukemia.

The CDR3 coding sequence is TGCGCCAGCAGCCAAGAGTTCGATGCTTCCGATGGCTACACCTTC. It is translated as CASSQEFDASDGYTF. The rearrangement uses TRBV4-3 and TRBJ1-2; D gene unclear. Trimming left V 0 bases short and J 6 bases short, with 14 bases between. In germline, CDR1 is LGHNA, CDR2 YSLEER. The CDR3 contains 15 residues.